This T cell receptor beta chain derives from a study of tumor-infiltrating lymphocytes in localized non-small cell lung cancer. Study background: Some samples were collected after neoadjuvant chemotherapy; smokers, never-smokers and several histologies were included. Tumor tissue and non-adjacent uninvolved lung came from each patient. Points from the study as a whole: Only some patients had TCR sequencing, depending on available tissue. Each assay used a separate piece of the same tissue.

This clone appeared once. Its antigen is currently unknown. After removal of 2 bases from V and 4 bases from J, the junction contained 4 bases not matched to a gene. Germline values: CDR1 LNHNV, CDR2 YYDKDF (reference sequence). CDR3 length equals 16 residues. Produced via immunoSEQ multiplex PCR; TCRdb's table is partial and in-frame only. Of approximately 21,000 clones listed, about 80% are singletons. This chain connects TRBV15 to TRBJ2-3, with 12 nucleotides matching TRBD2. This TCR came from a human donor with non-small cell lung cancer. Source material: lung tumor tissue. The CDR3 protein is CATSRLAGGEADTQYF. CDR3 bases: TGTGCCACCAGCAGACTAGCGGGAGGGGAGGCAGATACGCAGTATTTT.